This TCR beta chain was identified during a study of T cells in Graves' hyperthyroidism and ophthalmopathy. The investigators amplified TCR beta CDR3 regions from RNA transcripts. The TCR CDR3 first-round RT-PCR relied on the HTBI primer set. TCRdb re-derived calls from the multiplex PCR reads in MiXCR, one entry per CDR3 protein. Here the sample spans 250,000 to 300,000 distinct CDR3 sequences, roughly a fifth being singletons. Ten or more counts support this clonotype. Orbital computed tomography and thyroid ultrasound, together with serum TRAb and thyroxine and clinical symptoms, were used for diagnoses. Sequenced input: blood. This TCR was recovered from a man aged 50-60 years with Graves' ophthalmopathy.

The CDR3 protein is CSARDHSLWSTDTQYF. The CDR3 coding sequence is TGCAGTGCTAGAGATCATAGTTTGTGGAGCACAGATACGCAGTATTTT. The chain uses TRBV20-1 and TRBJ2-3; D remains ambiguous. Trimming removed 0 bases from V and 0 bases from J, with 13 bases in between. Germline CDR1 DFQATT, CDR2 SNEGSKA (reference sequence). This CDR3 has 16 amino acids.